This TCR beta chain was found in a study of identical twins. One entry per CDR3 protein, called by TCRdb with MiXCR from the 5' RACE reads. The sample carries 200,000 to 250,000 distinct CDR3 sequences, roughly 7.5% recorded once. Germline lookup yields CDR1 SEHNR and CDR2 FQNEAQ (reference sequence). The CDR3 totals 16 residues. The V gene lost 2 bases and the J gene lost 0 bases, with 12 bases spanning the gap. The same sample was also studied in work on yellow fever vaccine responses in identical twins. In that study: Reportedly, twins showed a vaccine T cell response that looked partly convergent and partly personalized.

This receptor was obtained from a woman in her late teens or twenties in good health. J is TRBJ2-3 and V is TRBV7-9, with D unclear. The sequenced material came from CD8+ T cells sorted from blood. CDR3 bases: TGTGCCAGCAGCTTATTTGCGGAACCTAGCACAGATACGCAGTATTTT. Residues: CASSLFAEPSTDTQYF.